These 27 T cell receptor beta chains share one sample of origin, sequenced in a study of tumor-infiltrating lymphocytes in primary liver carcinoma. In addition to blood RNA drawn from unsorted whole blood, germline DNA was extracted. Synthesis of TCR beta cDNA was carried out from approximately 470 ng total RNA with a constant-region primer. Three nested multiplex PCR rounds of slightly modified ARM-PCR generated TCR beta libraries. The opening two PCR rounds, about 11 cycles each, paired TRBV1-TRBV30 forward primers with a C-beta reverse primer. TCRdb redid the calling of the multiplex PCR reads with MiXCR, one entry per CDR3 protein. The table shows approximately 330,000 distinct CDR3 sequences, with 65% occurring only once. The sample was peripheral blood. Source of these receptors: a middle-aged man with primary liver carcinoma and hepatitis B virus infection.

On this clonotype itself: A read error may explain this, as a much larger clone is one base away. The rearrangement joins TRBV6-5 to TRBJ1-1; D gene unclear. The CDR3 consists of 12 residues. CDR1 and CDR2 (germline): MNHEY, SVGAGI. In DNA, the CDR3 is TGTGCCTGTCAACAGACGAACACTGAAGCTCTCTTT. It specifies CACQQTNTEALF.

This clonotype has a handful of counts. The V gene is TRBV6-2 or TRBV6-3, the J gene TRBJ1-5; 8 nucleotides agree with TRBD1. CDR3 length: 18 residues. Germline V CDR1 and CDR2: MNHEY, SVGEGT. Unmatched junction bases numbered 7, after V lost 0 bases and J lost 0 bases. The CDR3 DNA is TGTGCCAGCAGTTACTCGAGAGGACAGGGAGTTAGCAATCAGCCCCAGCATTTT. Translated, it gives CASSYSRGQGVSNQPQHF.

J is TRBJ2-7 and V is TRBV29-1; 7 positions agree with TRBD2. V lost 7 bases to trimming and J lost 5 bases; unmatched junction nucleotides: 11. The V gene's germline CDR1 is SQVTM and CDR2 ANQGSEA. The length of the CDR3 is 13 residues. The CDR3 reads CSARAGDGDEQYF. The CDR3 nucleotides are TGCAGCGCACGGGCGGGAGATGGGGACGAGCAGTACTTC.

A remark on this clonotype: At one of its ends the junction is not consistent with the germline gene, which may arise from a read error. The chain has TRBV29-1 and TRBJ2-3; a possible D gene is TRBD2 (7 bases). This CDR3 has 14 residues. Germline CDR1 SQVTM, CDR2 ANQGSEA. CDR3 nucleotide sequence: TGCAGCATTGAAAACGTGGGGGGGGCAGTTACGCAGTATTTT. It translates to CSIENVGGAVTQYF.

With respect to this clonotype: At one of its ends the junction is not consistent with the germline gene, which may arise from a read error. The chain carries TRBV11-2 and TRBJ2-7; tentative D call: TRBD2 (6 bases). This CDR3 comprises 16 residues. Germline CDR1 reads SGHAT; CDR2 reads FQNNGV. Here the CDR3 DNA reads TGTGTCAGCAGCTTACTTGGGAGGAGTTGTTCCTACGAGCAGTACTTC. It translates to CVSSLLGRSCSYEQYF.

The chain employs TRBV6-4 and TRBJ2-2; tentative D call: TRBD1 (5 bases). Germline V CDR1 and CDR2: MRHNA, SNTAGT. The CDR3 runs 14 residues. Trimming stripped 5 bases from V and 1 base from J, with 8 bases between. CDR3 sequence: CASSSGWNTGELFF. The CDR3 coding sequence is TGTGCCAGCAGTTCAGGGTGGAACACCGGGGAGCTGTTTTTT.

Worth noting for this clonotype: A much more abundant neighbour one base away suggests this may be a read error. The rearrangement links TRBV6-1 to TRBJ2-7; tentatively, D is TRBD2 (6 bases). Germline V gives CDR1 MNHNS, CDR2 SASEGT. CDR3 length: 13 residues. Trimming cost V 8 bases and J 0 bases, with 11 bases left between them. The CDR3 here is CASGEEYSYEQYF. The DNA for the CDR3 is TGTGCCAGCGGGGAGGAATACTCCTACGAGCAGTACTTC.

This clonotype was counted at least ten times. This chain uses TRBV10-3 with TRBJ2-2; 9 bases are a match to TRBD2. The trim removed 8 bases at V and 4 bases at J, leaving 5 bases unmatched. Germline V gives CDR1 ENHRY, CDR2 SYGVKD. CDR3 length: 14 residues. The CDR3: CAIGGSGSTGELFF. CDR3 nucleotide sequence: TGTGCCATCGGGGGTAGCGGGAGCACCGGGGAGCTGTTTTTT.

The rearrangement joins TRBV10-3 to TRBJ2-1; the D gene could be TRBD1 or TRBD2 (6 bases each). Trimming shortened V by 8 bases and J by 6 bases, and 26 bases separated the two germline ends. CDR3 size: 17 residues. Germline CDR1 reads ENHRY; CDR2 reads SYGVKD. CDR3 residues: CAIDQGGKRGKINEQFF. The CDR3, as DNA: TGTGCCATCGACCAAGGGGGGAAGAGGGGGAAAATCAATGAGCAGTTCTTC.

To note about this clonotype: With a much larger clone just one base away, this may be a read error. The V and J genes are TRBV29-1 and TRBJ2-7; the D gene is possibly TRBD2 (5 bases). V lost 3 bases and J 2 bases, leaving 8 bases between the germline ends. CDR1 SQVTM and CDR2 ANQGSEA come from the germline V gene. The CDR3 length is 12 residues. The CDR3 protein is CSVEVATYEQYF. The CDR3 nucleotides are TGCAGCGTTGAGGTAGCGACCTACGAGCAGTACTTC.

This clonotype was detected ten times or more. The gene calls are TRBV29-1 and TRBJ1-1; a possible D gene is TRBD1 (5 bases). Germline CDR1 and CDR2: SQVTM and ANQGSEA. V was clipped by 7 bases and J by 4 bases, with 16 bases between them. The CDR3 loop spans 13 amino acids. The DNA of the CDR3 is TGCAGCGCAGAGGTCCAGGGCCCCACTGAAGCTTTCTTT. It yields the protein CSAEVQGPTEAFF.

Concerning this clonotype itself: An end of the junction does not agree with germline; a read error may underlie this. The J gene is TRBJ2-5, the V gene TRBV5-4; possibly TRBD1 or TRBD2 for D (6 bases each). The V gene's germline CDR1 is SGHNT and CDR2 YYREEE (reference sequence). The CDR3 contains 15 residues. In DNA, the CDR3 is TGTGCCAGCAGCTTGGAACGGGGGCTCGGAGAGATCCAGTACTTC. Its protein is CASSLERGLGEIQYF.

Regarding this clonotype: A junction boundary mismatches the germline segment, possibly from a read error. The chain couples TRBV28 to TRBJ2-5; TRBD1 might be the D (6 bases). Germline CDR1 reads MDHEN; CDR2 reads SYDVKM. The CDR3 has 13 residues. CDR3 in amino acids: CANNRANQETQYF. CDR3 nucleotide sequence: TGTGCCAACAACAGGGCCAACCAAGAGACCCAATACTTC.

As regards this clonotype: The CDR3 end shows no conserved phenylalanine or tryptophan, and so a read error is likely. The chain combines TRBV28 with TRBJ2-5; D gene unclear. V was cut by 8 bases and J by 5 bases, with 18 bases left in between. The length of the CDR3 is 14 residues. Per the germline V gene, CDR1 is MDHEN and CDR2 is SYDVKM. DNA for the CDR3: TGTGCCAGCGGTACTCCCTGGCGTGGGGAGACCCAGTACATC. Translating it yields CASGTPWRGETQYI.

As to this clonotype: One junction end disagrees with the germline gene, perhaps due to a read error. The chain links TRBV30 to TRBJ1-2; D is undetermined. Germline V gives CDR1 GTSNPN, CDR2 SVGIG (reference sequence). The CDR3 length is 10 residues. CDR3 DNA: TGTGCCTCGGATGCATATGGCTACATCTTC. Amino acids: CASDAYGYIF.

The V call is TRBV6-4, the J call TRBJ2-5; unclear D gene. From germline, CDR1 is MRHNA and CDR2 SNTAGT. The length of the CDR3 is 14 residues. Trimming cost V 2 bases and J 0 bases, with 7 bases left between them. This chain's CDR3 is CASSDRIHQETQYF. In DNA, the CDR3 is TGTGCCAGCAGTGACCGGATACACCAAGAGACCCAGTACTTC.

Points on this clonotype: Here the CDR3 omits its conserved ending phenylalanine or tryptophan, so a read error is the likely source. The rearrangement links TRBV11-2 to TRBJ1-6; no reliable D call. CDR1 SGHAT and CDR2 FQNNGV come from the germline V gene. The CDR3 extends over 13 amino acids. The CDR3 DNA sequence: TGTGCCAGTAGCAAAGGGTATAATTCATCCCTCCACTTA. Translation: CASSKGYNSSLHL.

This clonotype was counted at least ten times. The DNA for the CDR3 is TGCGCCACCACTACAGGTCCCGGCGTGGCCTACGAGCAGTACTTC. Translated: CATTTGPGVAYEQYF. The V and J genes are TRBV10-2 and TRBJ2-7, with D maybe TRBD1 (5 bases). The CDR3 is made up of 15 amino acids. The germline V gene has CDR1 WSHSY and CDR2 SAAADI. V was pared by 10 bases and J by 2 bases, with 21 bases between.

Points on this clonotype: A much larger clonotype is one base distant, so this may be a read error. The chain joins TRBV6-2 or TRBV6-3 to TRBJ1-1; D is ambiguous. Germline V gene sequence: CDR1 MNHEY, CDR2 SVGEGT. The CDR3 covers 12 residues. The CDR3 coding sequence is TGTGCCAGCAGCTATATTGGCACTGGAGCTTTCTTT. Protein sequence: CASSYIGTGAFF.

The chain joins TRBV14 to TRBJ2-2; D not certain. The CDR3 has 16 amino acids. Germline assignment: CDR1 SGHDN and CDR2 FVKESK. Trimming stripped 1 base from V and 8 bases from J, with 17 bases between. The CDR3 DNA reads TGTGCCAGCAGCCAAGTCAGACCCCCAAATGGGGGGGAGCTGTTTTTT. Translating gives CASSQVRPPNGGELFF.

This clonotype has only a few counts. One end of the junction is discordant with germline, which a read error may explain. The chain employs TRBV6-6 and TRBJ2-3, with TRBD2 identical over 8 bases. Germline V gene lookup returns CDR1 MNHNY and CDR2 SVGAGI (reference sequence). CDR3 size: 17 residues. The CDR3 DNA reads as TGTGCCAGCAGTTATAGGGCCGGGCGGGGGGCCACAGATATGCAGTATTTT. Its protein is CASSYRAGRGATDMQYF.

Remarks on this clonotype: The junction and the germline gene differ at one end; a read error may be behind it. The rearrangement uses TRBV11-2 and TRBJ2-7, with D possibly called TRBD1 or TRBD2 (5 bases each). From germline, CDR1 is SGHAT and CDR2 FQNNGV. The CDR3 is made up of 15 amino acids. The CDR3 sequence is CTSSRLTGLSYEQYF. CDR3 DNA: TGTACCAGCAGCCGTCTAACGGGGCTTTCCTACGAGCAGTACTTC.

For this clonotype: The junction shows a germline mismatch at one end, possibly a read error. The genes are TRBV11-3 and TRBJ1-1, with D hard to call. Germline CDR1 and CDR2: SGHNT and YENEEA. This CDR3 region has 13 residues. CDR3 amino acids: CASSLEGNTEASF. The CDR3 DNA is TGTGCAAGCAGCTTAGAAGGGAACACTGAAGCTTCCTTT.

Note on this clonotype: Mismatch with germline at one junction end may stem from a read error. This chain links TRBV11-2 with TRBJ2-5; tentative D call: TRBD1 (5 bases). Germline loops: CDR1 SGHAT, CDR2 FQNNGV. The CDR3 covers 14 residues. CDR3 protein: CTSSLVPRAQTQYF. CDR3 bases: TGTACCAGCAGCTTAGTCCCCAGGGCGCAGACCCAGTACTTC. Drawing the rest from reference TRBV11-2 and TRBJ2-5, the complete variable domain is EAGVAQSPRYKIIEKRQSVAFWCNPISGHATLYWYQQILGQGPKLLIQFQNNGVVDDSQLPKDRFSAERLKGVDSTLKIQPAKLEDSAVYLCTSSLVPRAQTQYFGPGTRLLVL.

CDR3 residues: CASSGDYVSSYNEQFF. The CDR3 DNA is TGTGCCAGCAGCGGGGACTACGTGAGCTCCTACAATGAGCAGTTCTTC. The chain employs TRBV14 and TRBJ2-1; 7 nucleotides match TRBD2. Trimming at V came to 5 bases and at J to 0 bases, leaving 7 bases not matched to a gene. Germline CDR1 reads SGHDN; CDR2 reads FVKESK. This CDR3 has 16 amino acids.

Comment on this clonotype: A much more abundant neighbour one base away suggests this may be a read error. This chain connects TRBV6-1 to TRBJ2-2; D is undetermined. Germline loops: CDR1 MNHNS, CDR2 SASEGT. The V end was cut by 4 bases, the J end by 2 bases, with 11 bases between. This CDR3 has 15 residues. This chain's CDR3 is CASSVNTGNTGELFF. CDR3 coding DNA: TGTGCCAGCAGTGTTAACACGGGTAACACCGGGGAGCTGTTTTTT.

Note on this clonotype: A junction end diverges from the germline sequence, so it may reflect a read error. The chain joins TRBV13 to TRBJ2-2, with 7 nucleotides matching TRBD1. The CDR3 sequence is 15 residues long. Germline loops: CDR1 PRHDT, CDR2 FYEKMQ (reference sequence). CDR3 coding DNA: TGTGTCAGCAGCTTAGGACACAGGGGAGCCGGGGAGCTGTTTTTT. It translates to CVSSLGHRGAGELFF.